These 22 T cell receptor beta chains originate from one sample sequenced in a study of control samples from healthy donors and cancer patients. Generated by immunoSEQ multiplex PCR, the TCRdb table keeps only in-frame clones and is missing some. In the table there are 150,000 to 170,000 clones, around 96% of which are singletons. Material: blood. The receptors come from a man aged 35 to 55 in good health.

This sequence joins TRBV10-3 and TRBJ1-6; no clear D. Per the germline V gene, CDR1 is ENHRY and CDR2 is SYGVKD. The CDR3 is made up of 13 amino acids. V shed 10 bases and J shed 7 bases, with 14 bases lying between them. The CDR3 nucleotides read TGTGCCACCACTCGGGAGCCGAATTCACCCCTCCACTTT. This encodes CATTREPNSPLHF.

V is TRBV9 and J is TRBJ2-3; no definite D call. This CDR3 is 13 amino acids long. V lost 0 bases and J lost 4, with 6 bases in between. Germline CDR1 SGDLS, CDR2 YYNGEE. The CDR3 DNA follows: TGTGCCAGCAGCGTAGCTTTTGCAGATACGCAGTATTTT. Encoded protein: CASSVAFADTQYF.

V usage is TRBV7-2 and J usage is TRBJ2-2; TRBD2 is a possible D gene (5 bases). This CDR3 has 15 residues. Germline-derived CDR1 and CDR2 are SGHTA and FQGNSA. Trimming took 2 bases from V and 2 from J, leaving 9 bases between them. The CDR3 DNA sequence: TGTGCCAGCAGCTTATCATCGGGAAACACCGGGGAGCTGTTTTTT. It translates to CASSLSSGNTGELFF.

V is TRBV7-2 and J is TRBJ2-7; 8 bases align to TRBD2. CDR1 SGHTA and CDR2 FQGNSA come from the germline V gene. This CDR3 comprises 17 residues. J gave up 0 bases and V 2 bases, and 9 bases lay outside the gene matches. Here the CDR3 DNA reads TGTGCCAGCAGCTTACGGGGGGGTCCACAGAGCTCCTACGAGCAGTACTTC. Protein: CASSLRGGPQSSYEQYF. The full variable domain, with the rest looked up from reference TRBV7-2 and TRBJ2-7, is GAGVSQSPSNKVTEKGKDVELRCDPISGHTALYWYRQSLGQGLEFLIYFQGNSAPDKSGLPSDRFSAERTGGSVSTLTIQRTQQEDSAVYLCASSLRGGPQSSYEQYFGPGTRLTVT.

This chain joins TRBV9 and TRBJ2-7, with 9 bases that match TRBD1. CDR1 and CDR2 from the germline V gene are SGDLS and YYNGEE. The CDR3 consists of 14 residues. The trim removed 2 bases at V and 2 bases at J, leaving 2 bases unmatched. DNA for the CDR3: TGTGCCAGCAGCGTGGGGGACAGGGCCTACGAGCAGTACTTC. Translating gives CASSVGDRAYEQYF.

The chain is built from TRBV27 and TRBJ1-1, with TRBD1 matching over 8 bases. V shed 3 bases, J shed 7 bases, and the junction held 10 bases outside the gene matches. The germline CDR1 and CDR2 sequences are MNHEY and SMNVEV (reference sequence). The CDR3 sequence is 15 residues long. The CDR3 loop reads CASSLQGGQDGEAFF. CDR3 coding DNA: TGTGCCAGCAGTTTGCAGGGGGGACAGGATGGTGAAGCTTTCTTT.

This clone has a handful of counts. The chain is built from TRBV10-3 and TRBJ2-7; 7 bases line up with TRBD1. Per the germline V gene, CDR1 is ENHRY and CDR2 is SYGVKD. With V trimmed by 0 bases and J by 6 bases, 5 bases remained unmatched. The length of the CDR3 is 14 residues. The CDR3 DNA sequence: TGTGCCATCAGTGAGTCGGGACAGTCCGGCGAGCAGTACTTC. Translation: CAISESGQSGEQYF.

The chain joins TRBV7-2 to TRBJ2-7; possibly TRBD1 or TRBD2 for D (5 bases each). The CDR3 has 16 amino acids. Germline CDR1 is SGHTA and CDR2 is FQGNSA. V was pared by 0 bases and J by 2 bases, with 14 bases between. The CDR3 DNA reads TGTGCCAGCAGCTTAGCAGGTGGGGGTTACACCTACGAGCAGTACTTC. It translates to CASSLAGGGYTYEQYF. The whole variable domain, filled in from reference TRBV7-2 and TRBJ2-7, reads GAGVSQSPSNKVTEKGKDVELRCDPISGHTALYWYRQSLGQGLEFLIYFQGNSAPDKSGLPSDRFSAERTGGSVSTLTIQRTQQEDSAVYLCASSLAGGGYTYEQYFGPGTRLTVT.

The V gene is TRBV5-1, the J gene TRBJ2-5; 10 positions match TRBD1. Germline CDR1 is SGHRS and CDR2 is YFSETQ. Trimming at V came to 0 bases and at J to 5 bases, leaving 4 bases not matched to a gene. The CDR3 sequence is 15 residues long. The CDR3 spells CASSLAGTGAETQYF. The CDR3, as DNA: TGCGCCAGCAGCTTGGCCGGGACAGGGGCGGAGACCCAGTACTTC.

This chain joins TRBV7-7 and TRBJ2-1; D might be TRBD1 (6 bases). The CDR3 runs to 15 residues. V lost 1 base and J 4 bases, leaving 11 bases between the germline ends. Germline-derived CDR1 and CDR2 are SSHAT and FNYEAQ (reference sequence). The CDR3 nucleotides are TGTGCCAGCAGCTTAGACAGGGCAACATACAATGAGCAGTTCTTC. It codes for CASSLDRATYNEQFF.

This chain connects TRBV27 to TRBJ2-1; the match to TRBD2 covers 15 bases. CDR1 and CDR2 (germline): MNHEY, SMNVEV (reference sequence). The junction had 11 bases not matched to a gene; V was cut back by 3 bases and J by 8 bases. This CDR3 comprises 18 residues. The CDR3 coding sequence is TGTGCCAGCAGTTTGCACCTCCGAGGACTAGCGGGGGGGGATGAGCAGTTCTTC. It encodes CASSLHLRGLAGGDEQFF.

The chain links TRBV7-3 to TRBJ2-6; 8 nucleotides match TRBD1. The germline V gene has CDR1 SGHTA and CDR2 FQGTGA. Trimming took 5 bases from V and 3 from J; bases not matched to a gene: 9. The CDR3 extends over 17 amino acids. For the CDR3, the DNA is TGTGCCAGCAGCCCCCGGCAGGGGGCGCATGGGGCCAACGTCCTGACTTTC. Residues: CASSPRQGAHGANVLTF.

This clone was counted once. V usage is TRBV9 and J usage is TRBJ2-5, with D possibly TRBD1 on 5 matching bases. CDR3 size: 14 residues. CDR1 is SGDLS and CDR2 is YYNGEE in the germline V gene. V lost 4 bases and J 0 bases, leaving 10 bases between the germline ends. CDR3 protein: CASSRRGYQETQYF. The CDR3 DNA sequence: TGTGCCAGCAGCCGAAGGGGATACCAAGAGACCCAGTACTTC.

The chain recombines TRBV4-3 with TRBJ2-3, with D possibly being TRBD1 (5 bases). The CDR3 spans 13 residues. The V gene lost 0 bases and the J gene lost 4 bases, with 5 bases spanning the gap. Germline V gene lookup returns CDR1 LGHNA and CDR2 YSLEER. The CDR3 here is CASSQEGPDTQYF. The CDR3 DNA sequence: TGCGCCAGCAGCCAAGAGGGGCCAGATACGCAGTATTTT.

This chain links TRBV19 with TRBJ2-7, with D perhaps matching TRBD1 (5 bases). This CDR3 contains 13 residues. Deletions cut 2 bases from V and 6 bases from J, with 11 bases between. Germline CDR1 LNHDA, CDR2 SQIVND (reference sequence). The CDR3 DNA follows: TGTGCCAGTAGTATACAGGGAAGGGGCGAGCAGTACTTC. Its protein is CASSIQGRGEQYF.

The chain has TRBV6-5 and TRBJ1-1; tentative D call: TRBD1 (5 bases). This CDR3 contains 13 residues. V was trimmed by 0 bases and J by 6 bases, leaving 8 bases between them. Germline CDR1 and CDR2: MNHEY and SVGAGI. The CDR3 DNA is TGTGCCAGCAGTTACTCAGGGGTCGCTGAAGCTTTCTTT. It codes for CASSYSGVAEAFF.

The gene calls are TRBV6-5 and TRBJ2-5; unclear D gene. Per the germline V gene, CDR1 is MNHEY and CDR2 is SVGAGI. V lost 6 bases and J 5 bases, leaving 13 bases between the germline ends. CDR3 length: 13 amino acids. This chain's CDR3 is CASSPGLKETQYF. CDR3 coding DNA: TGTGCCAGCAGCCCCGGATTGAAGGAGACCCAGTACTTC.

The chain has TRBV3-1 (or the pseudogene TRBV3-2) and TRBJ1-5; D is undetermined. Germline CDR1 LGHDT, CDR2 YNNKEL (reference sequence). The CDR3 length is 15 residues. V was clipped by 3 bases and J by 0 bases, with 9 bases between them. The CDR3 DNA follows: TGTGCCAGCAGCCAGGGTTGGGATAGCAATCAGCCCCAGCATTTT. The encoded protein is CASSQGWDSNQPQHF.

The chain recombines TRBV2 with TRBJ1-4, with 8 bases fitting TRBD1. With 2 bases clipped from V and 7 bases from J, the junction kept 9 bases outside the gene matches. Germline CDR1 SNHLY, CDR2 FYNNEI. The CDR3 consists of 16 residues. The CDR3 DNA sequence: TGTGCCAGCAGTGAAAGCGGACAGGGATCGTTTGAAAAACTGTTTTTT. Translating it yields CASSESGQGSFEKLFF.

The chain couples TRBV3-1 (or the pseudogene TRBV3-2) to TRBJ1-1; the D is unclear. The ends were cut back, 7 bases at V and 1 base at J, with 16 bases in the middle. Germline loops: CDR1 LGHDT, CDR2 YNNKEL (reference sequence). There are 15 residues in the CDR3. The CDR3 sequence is CASTPQLWGNTEAFF. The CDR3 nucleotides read TGTGCCAGCACCCCTCAGTTGTGGGGGAACACTGAAGCTTTCTTT.

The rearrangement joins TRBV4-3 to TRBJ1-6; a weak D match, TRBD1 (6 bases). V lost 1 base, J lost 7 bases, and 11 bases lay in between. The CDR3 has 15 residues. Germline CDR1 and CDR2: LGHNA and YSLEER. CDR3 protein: CASSQGGGFNSPLHF. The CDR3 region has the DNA TGCGCCAGCAGCCAAGGAGGGGGGTTCAATTCACCCCTCCACTTT.

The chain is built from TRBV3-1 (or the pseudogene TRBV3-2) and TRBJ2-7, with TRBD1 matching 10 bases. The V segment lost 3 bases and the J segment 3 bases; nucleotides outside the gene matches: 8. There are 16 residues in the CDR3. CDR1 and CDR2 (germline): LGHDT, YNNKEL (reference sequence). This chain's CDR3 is CASSHLTGGLGYEQYF. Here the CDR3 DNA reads TGTGCCAGCAGCCACCTGACAGGGGGCCTCGGCTACGAGCAGTACTTC.